The 8 T cell receptor beta chains in this list originate from one sample, sequenced in a study of metastatic and nonmetastatic thyroid tumors. TCRdb reprocessed the PCR reads via MiXCR. Among over 20,000 clones listed, roughly a sixth were seen once. No treatment of any kind had been given to any patient before thyroid surgery. The source material was tumor tissue. The receptors were sampled from a female donor with papillary thyroid cancer or a benign thyroid nodule (not recorded which). Some clones in this sample may be carry-over from other donors' samples.

Many counts were recorded for this clone. V is TRBV5-6 and J is TRBJ1-5; a weak D match, TRBD1 (6 bases). Germline-derived CDR1 and CDR2 are SGHDT and YYEEEE. CDR3 size: 15 residues. V lost 1 base and J 5 bases, leaving 13 bases between the germline ends. The CDR3: CASSLTGLGDQPQHF. CDR3 sequence (DNA): TGTGCCAGCAGCTTGACAGGGTTGGGTGATCAGCCCCAGCATTTT.

This chain connects TRBV5-1 to TRBJ1-2; 9 bases line up with TRBD1. Unmatched junction bases numbered 7, after V lost 4 bases and J lost 9 bases. Germline CDR1 is SGHRS and CDR2 is YFSETQ. The CDR3 extends over 13 amino acids. CDR3 residues: CASSPWDRDCYTF. The CDR3 DNA follows: TGCGCCAGCAGCCCCTGGGACAGGGATTGCTACACCTTC.

The sample holds many counts of this clone. This rearrangement joins TRBV24-1 to TRBJ2-1; 8 bases map to TRBD2. With 3 bases clipped from V and 10 bases from J, the junction kept 4 bases outside the gene matches. CDR3 size: 13 residues. The germline gives CDR1 KGHDR, CDR2 SFDVKD. CDR3 loop: CATSDTIAGEQFF. CDR3 bases: TGTGCCACCAGTGATACCATAGCGGGGGAGCAGTTCTTC.

V usage is TRBV19 and J usage is TRBJ2-7; the D gene is possibly TRBD1 (5 bases). CDR1 and CDR2 (germline): LNHDA, SQIVND (reference sequence). Trimming stripped 6 bases from V and 2 bases from J, with 8 bases between. This CDR3 contains 12 residues. This CDR3 reads CASRDKAYEQYF. CDR3 coding DNA: TGTGCCAGTAGGGACAAGGCCTACGAGCAGTACTTC.

V gene TRBV4-1 combines with J gene TRBJ1-4, with 7 bases that match TRBD1. Germline V gene lookup returns CDR1 MGHRA and CDR2 YSYEKL. V dropped 2 bases and J dropped 8; count of bases not matched to a gene: 11. The CDR3 is 16 residues long. The CDR3 DNA follows: TGCGCCAGCAGCCAACTTAACAGGGGTGAGGGCGAAAAACTGTTTTTT. Amino acids: CASSQLNRGEGEKLFF.

As regards this clone: At one of its ends the junction is not consistent with the germline gene, which may arise from a read error. Other DNA variants within this sample encode the same CDR3. CDR3 loop: CASSDDSQGSYEQYF. CDR3 coding DNA: TGTGCCAGCAGTGACGACAGTCAAGGCTCCTACGAGCAATACTTC. The chain has TRBV6-1 and TRBJ2-7, with D perhaps TRBD1 (5 bases). The V gene's germline CDR1 is MNHNS and CDR2 SASEGT. This CDR3 has 15 amino acids.

This clone has only a few counts. The chain combines TRBV15 with TRBJ2-7; D might be TRBD1 (5 bases). V lost 7 bases to trimming and J lost 2 bases, with 12 bases between them. Germline values: CDR1 LNHNV, CDR2 YYDKDF (reference sequence). The CDR3 spans 13 residues. As DNA, the CDR3 is TGTGCCACCATTAGAGACAGCCCCTACGAGCAGTACTTC. This sequence encodes CATIRDSPYEQYF.

This clone was detected many times. CDR3 DNA sequence: TGCAGCGTTGCCCGGACAGTTAATGAACCCCTCCACTTT. It yields the protein CSVARTVNEPLHF. The chain has TRBV29-1 and TRBJ1-6, with D perhaps TRBD1 (6 bases). Germline CDR1 and CDR2: SQVTM and ANQGSEA. The ends were cut back, 4 bases at V and 12 bases at J, with 16 bases in the middle. This CDR3 comprises 13 residues.